This TCR delta chain derives from a study of gamma-delta chains in newborns, infants, children. In the study overall: Microbial exposure reportedly drives polyclonal innate γδ T cell expansion after birth.

This clone was seen a few times. The length of the CDR3 is 20 residues. V lost 3 bases to trimming and J lost 4 bases; unmatched junction nucleotides: 14. Germline CDR1 is GEAIGNYY and CDR2 is EKD. TCRdb ran CATT on the reads. Among 5,100 or so delta-chain clones listed, around 4.7% were seen once. Sequences were obtained from blood. The rearrangement uses TRDV2 and TRDJ3; TRDD3 agrees at 10 bases. The clonotype comes from a child who was a newborn, infant or young child, either healthy, febrile or measles-vaccinated (not recorded which). The CDR3 loop is CACDRRGGGYAQWDTRQMFF. The CDR3, as DNA: TGTGCCTGTGACCGCCGTGGAGGGGGATACGCGCAGTGGGACACCCGACAGATGTTTTTC.